The sequence of this T cell receptor beta chain was determined in a study of T cell repertoires in cytomegalovirus infection. At the level of the study: Indications of both CMV infection and matching HLA type were provided by public TCR beta signatures.

CDR1 is LGHNA, CDR2 YNFKEQ, per germline. V lost 0 bases to trimming and J lost 8 bases, with 11 bases between them. CDR3 length: 14 amino acids. This clonotype was found a few times. Antigen unknown. General study points: Individuals carrying CMV plus the relevant HLA were identified by cumulative frequency of public TCR beta families. The study found HLA-C-restricted CMV-specific TCR beta clonotypes dominating the ex vivo response.

From the reads, TCRdb called clonotypes with MiXCR, one entry per CDR3 protein. This table has approximately 500,000 distinct CDR3 sequences, more than 15% appearing once. Sequencing used CD8+ T cells from PBMCs. This clonotype was obtained from a human donor in good health (CMV status not recorded). Some clones in this sample may be carry-over from other donors' samples. This chain joins TRBV4-2 and TRBJ2-1, with D perhaps being TRBD1 or TRBD2 (6 bases each). CDR3 protein: CASSQDGGPYEQFF. The CDR3 region has the DNA TGTGCCAGCAGCCAAGATGGGGGGCCATATGAGCAGTTCTTC.